Listed here are 12 T cell receptor beta chains from one sample, sequenced in a study of pediatric ulcerative colitis. TCRdb keeps only in-frame clones here, not all; method: immunoSEQ multiplex PCR. The profile covers 30,000 to 45,000 clones, with roughly 73% appearing a single time and about 0.74% taken by the ten largest. The rectum was sampled with one to two pinch biopsies at colonoscopy. The sequenced material came from gut tissue. These receptors were taken from a boy aged 5-17 years with moderate ulcerative colitis.

The chain joins TRBV19 to TRBJ1-5, with TRBD1 matching over 10 bases. This CDR3 has 16 amino acids. Germline trimming cut 7 bases from V and 5 bases from J; bases unmatched to any gene: 11. Germline V gene data show CDR1 as LNHDA and CDR2 as SQIVND (reference sequence). In DNA, the CDR3 is TGTGCCAGTAACCCGACAGGACAGGGGGTCCATCAGCCCCAGCATTTT. It translates to CASNPTGQGVHQPQHF.

The CDR3 is CASTPSGRSTDTQYF. The DNA for the CDR3 is TGCGCCAGCACTCCTAGCGGACGGAGCACAGATACGCAGTATTTT. This chain links TRBV5-1 with TRBJ2-3; TRBD2 agrees at 7 bases. V was clipped by 6 bases and J by 0 bases; unmatched bases: 7. The CDR3 length is 15 residues. Germline CDR1 reads SGHRS; CDR2 reads YFSETQ.

This clone was detected a few times. This chain joins TRBV27 and TRBJ2-7; a possible D gene is TRBD2 (5 bases). The V and J ends lost 5 bases and 7 bases respectively, with 21 bases between them. CDR1 and CDR2 (germline): MNHEY, SMNVEV (reference sequence). The CDR3 is 15 amino acids. This CDR3 is CASSNFHSPREEQYF. In DNA, the CDR3 is TGTGCCAGCAGTAATTTTCACTCCCCCCGGGAAGAGCAGTACTTC.

The rearrangement uses TRBV2 and TRBJ2-1; 9 bases match TRBD2. The CDR3 consists of 16 residues. The trim removed 7 bases at V and 9 bases at J, leaving 16 bases unmatched. Per germline, CDR1 SNHLY and CDR2 FYNNEI. CDR3 coding DNA: TGTGCCAGCACCACCCCCGGGATAGCGGGAGATGGTGAGCAGTTCTTC. Protein sequence: CASTTPGIAGDGEQFF. Full variable domain (missing parts from reference TRBV2 and TRBJ2-1): EPEVTQTPSHQVTQMGQEVILRCVPISNHLYFYWYRQILGQKVEFLVSFYNNEISEKSEIFDDQFSVERPDGSNFTLKIRSTKLEDSAMYFCASTTPGIAGDGEQFFGPGTRLTVL.

The chain is built from TRBV30 and TRBJ1-5, with a tentative D call TRBD1 (5 bases). Germline lookup yields CDR1 GTSNPN and CDR2 SVGIG (reference sequence). V dropped 3 bases and J dropped 2 bases, with 17 bases sitting between them. This CDR3 has 16 amino acids. CDR3 coding DNA: TGTGCCTGGAGCACCCGGGGACCGGGGGGCAATCAGCCCCAGCATTTT. Translation gives CAWSTRGPGGNQPQHF. Drawing the rest from reference TRBV30 and TRBJ1-5, the complete variable domain is SQTIHQWPATLVQPVGSPLSLECTVEGTSNPNLYWYRQAAGRGLQLLFYSVGIGQISSEVPQNLSASRPQDRQFILSSKKLLLSDSGFYLCAWSTRGPGGNQPQHFGDGTRLSIL.

This chain links TRBV7-2 with TRBJ2-1, with no clear D. The CDR3 sequence is 14 residues long. The germline CDR1 and CDR2 sequences are SGHTA and FQGNSA. Trimming left V 1 base short and J 3 bases short, with 7 bases between. CDR3 in amino acids: CASSLGVFYNEQFF. The DNA for the CDR3 is TGTGCCAGCAGCTTAGGGGTCTTCTACAATGAGCAGTTCTTC. The whole variable domain, remainder taken from reference TRBV7-2 and TRBJ2-1, is GAGVSQSPSNKVTEKGKDVELRCDPISGHTALYWYRQSLGQGLEFLIYFQGNSAPDKSGLPSDRFSAERTGGSVSTLTIQRTQQEDSAVYLCASSLGVFYNEQFFGPGTRLTVL.

The chain links TRBV4-1 to TRBJ1-2; no clear D gene. CDR1 and CDR2 from the germline V gene are MGHRA and YSYEKL. The CDR3 length is 14 residues. Trimming removed 0 bases at V and 7 bases at J, with 12 bases between. The CDR3 here is CASSQDPRSGGYTF. The CDR3 DNA follows: TGCGCCAGCAGCCAAGACCCCCGGAGCGGTGGCTACACCTTC.

The chain is built from TRBV6-1 and TRBJ1-3; no reliable D call. V was trimmed by 2 bases and J by 4 bases, leaving 6 bases between them. The length of the CDR3 is 13 residues. CDR1 is MNHNS, CDR2 SASEGT, per germline. The CDR3 region has the DNA TGTGCCAGCAGTGAACAATTGGGAAACACCATATATTTT. Translated: CASSEQLGNTIYF.

The V gene is TRBV5-1, the J gene TRBJ1-1; 10 positions match TRBD1. Trimming cost V 4 bases and J 3 bases; bases outside gene matches: 6. Germline-derived CDR1 and CDR2 are SGHRS and YFSETQ. The CDR3 has 15 residues. For the CDR3, the DNA is TGCGCCAGCAGCCCCCGGACAGGGGGGGACACTGAAGCTTTCTTT. This sequence encodes CASSPRTGGDTEAFF.

Concerning this clone: The sample contains more than one DNA sequence encoding this CDR3. The chain is built from TRBV27 and TRBJ1-1, with 9 bases identical to TRBD1. Per the germline V gene, CDR1 is MNHEY and CDR2 is SMNVEV (reference sequence). The CDR3 contains 14 residues. V shed 3 bases and J 5 bases; nucleotides not matched to a gene: 4. For the CDR3, the DNA is TGTGCCAGCAGTTTGGACAGGGGCGGGACTGAAGCTTTCTTT. Translating it yields CASSLDRGGTEAFF.

This clone was observed a handful of times. The rearrangement uses TRBV14 and TRBJ2-7; 10 bases match TRBD2. This CDR3 is built from 16 residues. From germline, CDR1 is SGHDN and CDR2 FVKESK. The trim removed 0 bases at V and 4 bases at J, leaving 6 bases unmatched. CDR3 bases: TGTGCCAGCAGCCAAGAAGGGCTAGCGGGAGTGTACGAGCAGTACTTC. Protein product: CASSQEGLAGVYEQYF.

This sequence joins TRBV2 and TRBJ1-4, with 8 positions matching TRBD1. Trimming took 7 bases from V and 8 from J; bases not matched to a gene: 9. The CDR3 has 14 amino acids. Per germline, CDR1 SNHLY and CDR2 FYNNEI. CDR3 in DNA: TGTGCCAGCAAAATCGGACAGGGCGGAGAAAAACTGTTTTTT. Residues: CASKIGQGGEKLFF.